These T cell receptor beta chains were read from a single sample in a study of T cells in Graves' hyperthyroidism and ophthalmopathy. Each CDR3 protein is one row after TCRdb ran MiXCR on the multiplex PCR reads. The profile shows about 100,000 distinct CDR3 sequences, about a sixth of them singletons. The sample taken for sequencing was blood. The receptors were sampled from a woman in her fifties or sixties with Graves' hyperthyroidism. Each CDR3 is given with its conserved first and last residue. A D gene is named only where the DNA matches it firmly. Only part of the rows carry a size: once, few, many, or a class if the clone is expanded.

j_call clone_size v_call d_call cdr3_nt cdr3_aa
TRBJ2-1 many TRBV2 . TGTGCCAGCAGTGTGTCCGCCTATGAGCAGTTCTTC CASSVSAYEQFF
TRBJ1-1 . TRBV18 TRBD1 TGTGCCAGCTCTCCGGGACAGGGTAACATGAACACTGAAGCTTTCTTT CASSPGQGNMNTEAFF
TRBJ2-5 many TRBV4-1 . TGCGCCAGCAGCCAGGGAGACGCCGACAGGTTCCAGTACTTC CASSQGDADRFQYF
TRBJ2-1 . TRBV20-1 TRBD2 TGCAGTGCTTTATGGACAGGGACTAGCGGGGGAAATGAGCAGTTCTTC CSALWTGTSGGNEQFF
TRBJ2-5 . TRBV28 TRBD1 TGTGCCAGCAGTTTGTCTGGGACAGGGGGCCGAGAGACCCAGTACTTC CASSLSGTGGRETQYF
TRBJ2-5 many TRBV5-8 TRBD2 TGTGCCAGCAGCTCCAGGTATCGGCTAGCGGGAGAGACCCAGTACTTC CASSSRYRLAGETQYF
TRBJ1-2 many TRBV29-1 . TGCAGCGTTGAAGGGAGGGGGGTTAGTTATGGCTACACCTTC CSVEGRGVSYGYTF
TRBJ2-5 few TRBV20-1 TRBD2 TGCAGTGCTTGGTCTAGCGGGCCCCAAGAGACCCAGTACTTC CSAWSSGPQETQYF
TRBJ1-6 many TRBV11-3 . TGTGCCAGCAGCTACCGGGACGGAAATTCACCCCTCCACTTT CASSYRDGNSPLHF
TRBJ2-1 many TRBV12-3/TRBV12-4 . TGTGCCAGCAGGGGAGACGGGTACAATGAGCAGTTCTTC CASRGDGYNEQFF
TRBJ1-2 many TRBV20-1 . TGCAGTGCTAGTCTTTTGTCCGTGACGAACTCCGGTGGTAACTATGGCTACACCTTC CSASLLSVTNSGGNYGYTF
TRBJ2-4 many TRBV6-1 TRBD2 TGTGCCACCGAGCCTAGCGGGAGGGCCGAGAAGGACATTCAGTACTTC CATEPSGRAEKDIQYF
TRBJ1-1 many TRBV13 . TGTGCCAGCAGCTTAGGACAAGGTATATACACTGAAGCTTTCTTT CASSLGQGIYTEAFF
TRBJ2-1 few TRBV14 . TGTGCCAGCAGCCAAGTTCGGCGGCTGAATGAGCAGTTCTTC CASSQVRRLNEQFF
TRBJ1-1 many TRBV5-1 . TGCGCCAGCAGCTTGGAGGGGAGGGGAGATGAAGCTTTCTTT CASSLEGRGDEAFF
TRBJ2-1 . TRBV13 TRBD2 TGTGCCAGCAGCTCCCTTGTTGCGGGAGATAGCTACAATGAGCAGTTCTTC CASSSLVAGDSYNEQFF
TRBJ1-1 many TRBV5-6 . TGTGCCAGCAGCCGAGAGCCTGGTACTGAAGCTTTCTTT CASSREPGTEAFF
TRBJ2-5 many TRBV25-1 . TGTGCCAGCAGTGTATCCCAGGGGCGGGAGACCCAGTACTTC CASSVSQGRETQYF
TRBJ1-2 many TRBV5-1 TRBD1 TGCGCCAGCAGCCCCTCCCCGGACAGGGTTTACTATGGCTACACCTTC CASSPSPDRVYYGYTF
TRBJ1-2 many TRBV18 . TGTGCCAGCTCCCACGACAGAGAAATTTATGGCTACACCTTC CASSHDREIYGYTF
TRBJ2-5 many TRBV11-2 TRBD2 TGTGCCAGCAGCTTACGGGGACCGTTAGCGGGAGGGGGAGAGACCCAGTACTTC CASSLRGPLAGGGETQYF
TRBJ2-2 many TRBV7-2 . TGTGCCAGCAGCTGGGGCCCTACCCGCGGGGAGCTGTTTTTT CASSWGPTRGELFF
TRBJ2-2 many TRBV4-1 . TGCGCCAGCAGCCAAGGGGTTTTTAGGACCGGGGAGCTGTTTTTT CASSQGVFRTGELFF
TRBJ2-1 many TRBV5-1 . TGCGCCAGCAGCTTGGGGAGTGTCTATGAGCAGTTCTTC CASSLGSVYEQFF
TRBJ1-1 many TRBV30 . TGTGCCTGGAGTGCTCGGAGTACTGAAGCTTTCTTT CAWSARSTEAFF
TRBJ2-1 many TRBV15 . TGTGCCACCAGCAGAGATACCGATGAGCAGTTCTTC CATSRDTDEQFF
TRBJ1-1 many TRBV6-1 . TGTGCCAGCACCCCTACTTGGGGTCAAGCTATGAACACTGAAGCTTTCTTT CASTPTWGQAMNTEAFF
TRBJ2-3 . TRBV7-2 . TGTGCCAGCAGCCGAAGGGGGGAGGGGATAACAGATACGCAGTATTTT CASSRRGEGITDTQYF
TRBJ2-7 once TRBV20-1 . TGCAGTGCTAGCGGAGAGATCCTTCCCTACGAGCAGTACTTC CSASGEILPYEQYF
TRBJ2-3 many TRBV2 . TGTGCCAGCAGTGAGACGAAGGGCACAGATACGCAGTATTTT CASSETKGTDTQYF
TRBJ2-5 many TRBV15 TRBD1 TGTGCCACCAGCAGAGAGTCGACAGGGGTTGAGACCCAGTACTTC CATSRESTGVETQYF
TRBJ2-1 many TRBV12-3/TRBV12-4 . TGTGCCAGCAGTCAGGGGCTAGCGGCCAATGAGCAGTTCTTC CASSQGLAANEQFF
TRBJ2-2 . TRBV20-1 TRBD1 TGCAGTGCTAGACACAGGGGCCGCACCGTCGGGGAGCTGTTTTTT CSARHRGRTVGELFF
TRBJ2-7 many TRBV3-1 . TGTGCCAGCAGCCAAGATGTTAGGGGCTCACTCTCCTACGAGCAGTACTTC CASSQDVRGSLSYEQYF
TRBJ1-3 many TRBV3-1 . TGTGCCAGCAGCCAGGTCGGAAATCCTGGAAACACCATATATTTT CASSQVGNPGNTIYF
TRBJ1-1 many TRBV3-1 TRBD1 TGTGCCAGCAGCCGAGGACAGGGGCGCACTGAAGCTTTCTTT CASSRGQGRTEAFF
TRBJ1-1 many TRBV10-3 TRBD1 TGTGCCATCAAGACCCAGGGGGCGAACACTGAAGCTTTCTTT CAIKTQGANTEAFF
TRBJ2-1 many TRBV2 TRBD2 TGTGCCAGCAGTCGGGCGGGAGGGCCCTTTGATGAGCAGTTCTTC CASSRAGGPFDEQFF
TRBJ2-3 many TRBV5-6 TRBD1 TGTGCCAGCAGCGGGACAGGTCGCGGGACAGATACGCAGTATTTT CASSGTGRGTDTQYF
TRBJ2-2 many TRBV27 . TGTGCCAGCAGTCCCGGACCAGGGTGGGTGGGAGGCACCGGGGAGCTGTTTTTT CASSPGPGWVGGTGELFF
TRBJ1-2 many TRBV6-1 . TGTGCCAGCAGCCTGACAGATCACTATGGCTACACCTTC CASSLTDHYGYTF
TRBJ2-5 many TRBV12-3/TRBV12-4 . TGTGCCAGCAGTTTAGACTCGGCAGGCACCCAGTACTTC CASSLDSAGTQYF